The following is a T cell receptor (beta chain) sequence with its context. This entry belongs to a study of blood T cells in healthy people across ages. The authors ran a second PCR of about 7 to 11 cycles using a sample-barcoded 5' primer and a J-beta primer mix. MiXCR was run by TCRdb on the 5' RACE reads, yielding one entry per CDR3 protein. Among approximately 600,000 distinct CDR3 sequences listed, around 54% were seen once. This CDR3 is built from 10 residues. Germline CDR1 DFQATT, CDR2 SNEGSKA (reference sequence). The V end lost 5 bases, the J end lost 5 bases, and 5 bases lay between the germline ends.

The V call is TRBV20-1, the J call TRBJ2-3; D unclear. This receptor was taken from a man in his sixties in good health. What was sequenced was blood. The CDR3 DNA is TGCAGTGCTTACAGAGATACGCAGTATTTT. This gives the protein CSAYRDTQYF.